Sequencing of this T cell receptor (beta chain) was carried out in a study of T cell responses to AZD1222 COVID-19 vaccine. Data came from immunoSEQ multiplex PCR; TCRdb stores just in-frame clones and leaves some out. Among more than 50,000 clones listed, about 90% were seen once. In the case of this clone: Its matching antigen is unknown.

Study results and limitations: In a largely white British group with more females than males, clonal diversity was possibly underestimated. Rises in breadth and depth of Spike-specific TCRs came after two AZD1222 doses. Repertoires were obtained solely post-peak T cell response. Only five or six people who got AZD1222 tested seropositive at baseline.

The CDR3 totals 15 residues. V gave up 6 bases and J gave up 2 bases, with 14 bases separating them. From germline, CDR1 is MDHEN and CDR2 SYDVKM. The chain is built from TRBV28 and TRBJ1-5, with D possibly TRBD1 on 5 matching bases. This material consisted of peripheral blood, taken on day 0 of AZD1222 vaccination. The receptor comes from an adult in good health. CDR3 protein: CASSPGAEGNQPQHF. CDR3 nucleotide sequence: TGTGCCAGCAGCCCCGGGGCGGAGGGCAATCAGCCCCAGCATTTT. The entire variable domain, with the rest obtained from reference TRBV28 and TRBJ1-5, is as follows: DVKVTQSSRYLVKRTGEKVFLECVQDMDHENMFWYRQDPGLGLRLIYFSYDVKMKEKGDIPEGYSVSREKKERFSLILESASTNQTSMYLCASSPGAEGNQPQHFGDGTRLSIL.